The TCR beta chain under discussion was sequenced for a study of blood T cell repertoires in COVID-19. Produced via immunoSEQ multiplex PCR; TCRdb's table is partial and in-frame only. The sample has about 230,000 clones, 85% to 90% seen once. This clonotype was sampled from a man aged 18 to 35 who had recovered from COVID-19. Sequenced sample: PBMCs or T cells enriched from blood (not recorded which).

CDR3 amino acids: CASSEAWQGVYSNQPQHF. Here the CDR3 DNA reads TGTGCCAGCAGTGAAGCATGGCAGGGGGTTTATAGCAATCAGCCCCAGCATTTT. The V gene is TRBV6-1, the J gene TRBJ1-5; 7 nucleotides align to TRBD1. The CDR3 spans 18 residues. Germline assignment: CDR1 MNHNS and CDR2 SASEGT. V lost 0 bases to trimming and J lost 0 bases; unmatched junction nucleotides: 8.